This TCR beta chain was captured in a study of T cell responses to AZD1222 COVID-19 vaccine. Deletions cut 2 bases from V and 3 bases from J, with 5 bases between. This CDR3 spans 12 amino acids. Findings and caveats of the study: Seropositive status at baseline applied to only a handful of AZD1222 recipients.

About this clone itself: Its specificity is not known.

Generated by immunoSEQ multiplex PCR, the TCRdb table keeps only in-frame clones and is missing some. The sample lists about 94,000 clones, more than 75% occurring once. This receptor was taken from an adult who received the AZD1222 COVID-19 vaccine. The specimen was peripheral blood, collected 28 days after the second AZD1222 dose. The chain couples TRBV12-3 or TRBV12-4 to TRBJ2-7; no clear D. The CDR3 sequence is CASSLSRYEQYF. CDR3 sequence (DNA): TGTGCCAGCAGTTTATCCCGCTACGAGCAGTACTTC.